This T cell receptor (beta chain) was sequenced in a study of identical twins. Study conclusions and caveats: These conclusions were based on statistical analysis (cross-sectional, not following the same donors). Excess twin sharing in beta out-of-frame sequences was weaker. Abundant beta clonotypes from cord blood had fewer insertions, unlike memory repertoires, which showed none.

Details on this clonotype: The antigen remains undetermined.

One entry per CDR3 protein, called by TCRdb with MiXCR from the 5' RACE reads. Here the sample spans around 470,000 distinct CDR3 sequences, approximately 14% being singletons. This CDR3 comprises 14 residues. Germline CDR1 is SGHAT and CDR2 is FQDESV (reference sequence). The V end lost 5 bases, the J end lost 5 bases, and 15 bases lay between the germline ends. These same records also appear under a second study, on yellow fever vaccine responses in identical twins. From that study: The T cell response to vaccination in identical twins was reportedly partly convergent and partly personalized.

The sample consisted of CD4+ T cells sorted from blood. The chain links TRBV11-1 to TRBJ2-5, with D maybe TRBD1 (6 bases). The receptor comes from a woman aged 18-29 years in good health. The CDR3 region is CASSRPGTWETQYF. The CDR3 DNA follows: TGTGCCAGCAGCCGACCGGGGACATGGGAGACCCAGTACTTC.